This TCR beta chain comes out of a study of T-cell memory formation after mild COVID-19. Study-wide background: The study found TCR clusters largely donor specific.

V was cut by 0 bases and J by 7 bases, with 10 bases left in between. The CDR3 is made up of 15 amino acids. Germline CDR1 reads SGHAT; CDR2 reads FQNNGV. Via MiXCR, TCRdb re-called the 5' RACE reads, giving one row per CDR3 protein. The sample has about 200,000 distinct CDR3 sequences, about 9.2% seen once. Remarks on this clonotype: Its antigen is unidentified.

Findings and caveats of the study: Second-wave clones that peaked on day 37 lacked confirmed SARS-CoV-2 specificity. Contracting CD4+ clones were located mainly in CM and EM, and CD8+ clones in EMRA.

The rearrangement uses TRBV11-2 and TRBJ1-6; D uncertain. The sample was PBMCs or a T cell subset sorted from them (not recorded which). This TCR came from a man younger than 35 who had mild COVID-19 (a few samples of this study predate the infection). Cell type and time point are not known. The CDR3 DNA reads TGTGCCAGCAGCTTAGAGTGGGAGTCCAATTCACCCCTCCACTTT. Protein sequence: CASSLEWESNSPLHF.